These 18 T cell receptor beta chains came from one sample sequenced in a study of shared clonotypes between healthy human individuals. Using immunoSEQ multiplex PCR, the repertoire was profiled, and TCRdb retains in-frame clones only, with some absent. The sample has millions of clones, more than 80% seen once. Sequenced: naive CD4+ T cells sorted from blood. Described subset: CD45RA+ positively selected. The receptors stem from a young man in good health.

Turning to this clone: Within the sample, other DNA sequences also encode this same CDR3. The rearrangement uses TRBV7-9 and TRBJ1-2; 8 nucleotides match TRBD1. The germline V gene has CDR1 SEHNR and CDR2 FQNEAQ (reference sequence). V lost 2 bases, J lost 7 bases, and 3 bases stayed unmatched. The CDR3 totals 13 residues. CDR3 bases: TGTGCCAGCAGCTTACAGGGGGCTGGTGGCTACACCTTC. Residues: CASSLQGAGGYTF.

The chain employs TRBV9 and TRBJ2-2; tentative D call: TRBD1 (6 bases). Germline CDR1 is SGDLS and CDR2 is YYNGEE. The V gene lost 0 bases and the J gene lost 2 bases, with 14 bases spanning the gap. This CDR3 is 17 amino acids long. The CDR3 region is CASSVALTGFNTGELFF. Written as DNA, the CDR3 is TGTGCCAGCAGCGTAGCGCTGACAGGATTTAACACCGGGGAGCTGTTTTTT.

The rearrangement uses TRBV2 and TRBJ1-5; tentatively, D is TRBD1 (6 bases). This CDR3 is built from 15 residues. The V end was cut by 6 bases, the J end by 2 bases, with 14 bases between. Per the germline V gene, CDR1 is SNHLY and CDR2 is FYNNEI. CDR3 in DNA: TGTGCCAGCAGGGGACAAGGGAATGGCAATCAGCCCCAGCATTTT. Translating gives CASRGQGNGNQPQHF.

This clone has just one count. The chain joins TRBV27 to TRBJ1-2; 12 positions match TRBD1. Trimming removed 0 bases from V and 4 bases from J; junction bases left unmatched: 3. This CDR3 has 16 amino acids. Germline-derived CDR1 and CDR2 are MNHEY and SMNVEV (reference sequence). CDR3 in amino acids: CASSLSGTGGSYGYTF. In nucleotides, the CDR3 is TGTGCCAGCAGTTTATCGGGGACAGGGGGCAGCTATGGCTACACCTTC.

CDR3 loop: CASSLGGPINYGYTF. CDR3 nucleotides: TGTGCCAGCAGCTTGGGGGGACCGATTAACTATGGCTACACCTTC. The chain employs TRBV5-8 and TRBJ1-2; weak D call: TRBD1 (5 bases). The CDR3 is made up of 15 amino acids. In germline, CDR1 is SGHTS, CDR2 YDEGEE. The V end lost 0 bases, the J end lost 1 base, and 10 bases lay between the germline ends.

The chain uses TRBV10-3 and TRBJ2-2, with TRBD2 matching 9 bases. The CDR3 is made up of 13 amino acids. Germline values: CDR1 ENHRY, CDR2 SYGVKD. V was pared by 8 bases and J by 6 bases, with 4 bases of the junction left unmatched. The chain's CDR3 is CAIQAGGSGELFF. The CDR3 DNA is TGTGCCATCCAGGCGGGAGGGTCCGGGGAGCTGTTTTTT.

The chain has TRBV7-2 and TRBJ2-2; no reliable D call. This CDR3 has 17 amino acids. The V and J ends lost 0 bases and 0 bases respectively, with 11 bases between them. CDR1 SGHTA and CDR2 FQGNSA come from the germline V gene. The DNA for the CDR3 is TGTGCCAGCAGCTTAGCGCACGCGTTTCCGAACACCGGGGAGCTGTTTTTT. The encoded protein is CASSLAHAFPNTGELFF.

This chain uses TRBV10-1 with TRBJ2-7; D is unresolved. With 2 bases removed from V and 1 base from J, the gap between germline ends came to 15 bases. The CDR3 length is 16 residues. Germline values: CDR1 WNHNN, CDR2 SYGVQD (reference sequence). The CDR3 spells CASSESGSSVSYEQYF. CDR3 nucleotide sequence: TGCGCCAGCAGTGAGAGTGGCAGCTCGGTATCCTACGAGCAGTACTTC.

The chain recombines TRBV2 with TRBJ2-7; D remains ambiguous. V was clipped by 4 bases and J by 6 bases, with 7 bases between them. The CDR3 is 11 amino acids. CDR1 and CDR2 (germline): SNHLY, FYNNEI. DNA of the CDR3: TGTGCCAGCAGTGTTATCCCCGAGCAGTACTTC. Encoded protein: CASSVIPEQYF.

V is TRBV19 and J is TRBJ1-5; 9 nucleotides align to TRBD1. This CDR3 has 14 amino acids. The V gene's germline CDR1 is LNHDA and CDR2 SQIVND (reference sequence). J lost 7 bases, V lost 10 bases, and 11 bases had no gene match. The CDR3 is CATTGTGSWQPQHF. The CDR3 nucleotides are TGTGCCACTACCGGGACAGGGTCGTGGCAGCCCCAGCATTTT.

The V call is TRBV14, the J call TRBJ2-2; the D is unclear. CDR1 is SGHDN and CDR2 is FVKESK in the germline V gene. The V gene lost 4 bases and the J gene lost 6 bases, with 15 bases spanning the gap. This CDR3 spans 15 amino acids. The CDR3 loop reads CASSRTPGIAGELFF. DNA for the CDR3: TGTGCCAGCAGCCGTACTCCGGGTATCGCCGGGGAGCTGTTTTTT.

This chain links TRBV2 with TRBJ2-7; perhaps D is TRBD1 or TRBD2 (6 bases each). This CDR3 is built from 15 residues. Trimming took off 4 bases at V and 0 bases at J, with 13 bases between the two ends. The germline V gene has CDR1 SNHLY and CDR2 FYNNEI. The CDR3 loop is CASSVGGGISYEQYF. In nucleotides, the CDR3 is TGTGCCAGCAGTGTTGGAGGGGGAATCTCCTACGAGCAGTACTTC.

The chain combines TRBV2 with TRBJ2-7, with D perhaps matching TRBD2 (6 bases). Germline V gene data show CDR1 as SNHLY and CDR2 as FYNNEI. The CDR3 has 13 amino acids. Trimming took off 6 bases at V and 4 bases at J, with 13 bases between the two ends. CDR3 protein: CASREGRMYEQYF. CDR3 sequence (DNA): TGTGCCAGCAGGGAGGGGCGAATGTACGAGCAGTACTTC.

This chain links TRBV28 with TRBJ1-2, with a tentative D call TRBD1 (6 bases). V dropped 6 bases and J dropped 2 bases, with 16 bases sitting between them. The germline CDR1 and CDR2 sequences are MDHEN and SYDVKM. The CDR3 contains 15 residues. CDR3 in amino acids: CASSPGQINNYGYTF. In nucleotides, the CDR3 is TGTGCCAGCAGCCCCGGACAGATAAACAACTATGGCTACACCTTC.

The gene calls are TRBV28 and TRBJ2-7, with D possibly matching TRBD1 (6 bases). Germline CDR1 reads MDHEN; CDR2 reads SYDVKM. The V and J ends lost 7 bases and 3 bases respectively, with 19 bases between them. The CDR3 length is 15 residues. The CDR3 coding sequence is TGTGCCAGCAAGTTAGCGCAGGGGTATCGCTACGAGCAGTACTTC. This gives the protein CASKLAQGYRYEQYF. Full variable domain (rest looked up from reference TRBV28 and TRBJ2-7): DVKVTQSSRYLVKRTGEKVFLECVQDMDHENMFWYRQDPGLGLRLIYFSYDVKMKEKGDIPEGYSVSREKKERFSLILESASTNQTSMYLCASKLAQGYRYEQYFGPGTRLTVT.

This clone was observed once. The J gene is TRBJ2-2, the V gene TRBV19; no clear D gene. CDR3 length equals 15 residues. The germline V gene has CDR1 LNHDA and CDR2 SQIVND (reference sequence). Trimming took off 2 bases at V and 0 bases at J, with 7 bases between the two ends. The CDR3 loop is CASSIQETNTGELFF. The DNA of the CDR3 is TGTGCCAGTAGTATACAGGAAACGAACACCGGGGAGCTGTTTTTT.

V is TRBV28 and J is TRBJ2-5; D gene uncertain. This CDR3 is 13 amino acids long. V shed 6 bases and J shed 5 bases, with 13 bases lying between them. Germline assignment: CDR1 MDHEN and CDR2 SYDVKM. The CDR3 loop reads CASSSSRSETQYF. CDR3 DNA: TGTGCCAGCAGCTCCTCCAGGAGCGAGACCCAGTACTTC.

A word on this clone: Relative to the germline gene, one junction end is altered; a read error may explain this. Additional DNA sequences in this sample encode the identical CDR3. This chain joins TRBV7-9 and TRBJ2-7; 7 nucleotides agree with TRBD1. The CDR3 is 13 residues long. Germline values: CDR1 SEHNR, CDR2 FQNEAQ (reference sequence). The CDR3: CASSLAGGYEQYF. For the CDR3, the DNA is TGTGCCAGCAGCCTAGCAGGGGGCTACGAGCAGTACTTC.